These 5 T cell receptor beta chains share one sample of origin, sequenced in a study of T-cell memory formation after mild COVID-19. Each CDR3 protein gets one entry after TCRdb re-called the 5' RACE reads with MiXCR. Here the sample spans hundreds of thousands of distinct CDR3 sequences, about 20% being singletons. Sequenced: PBMCs or a T cell subset sorted from them (not recorded which). Receptor source: an adult woman who had mild COVID-19 (a few samples of this study predate the infection). Cell type and time point are not known.

This clonotype occurred a few times. The chain has TRBV5-1 and TRBJ1-1; the match to TRBD1 covers 9 bases. Germline CDR1 reads SGHRS; CDR2 reads YFSETQ. The trim removed 6 bases at V and 4 bases at J, leaving 13 bases unmatched. The CDR3 covers 16 residues. The CDR3 DNA sequence: TGCGCCAGCACCCCAGGACAGGGGAGTAGCGGCACTGAAGCTTTCTTT. The encoded protein is CASTPGQGSSGTEAFF. Looking up the rest from reference TRBV5-1 and TRBJ1-1 gives the full variable domain: KAGVTQTPRYLIKTRGQQVTLSCSPISGHRSVSWYQQTPGQGLQFLFEYFSETQRNKGNFPGRFSGRQFSNSRSEMNVSTLELGDSALYLCASTPGQGSSGTEAFFGQGTRLTVV.

This clonotype was seen once. The chain couples TRBV19 to TRBJ2-7; D may correspond to TRBD1 or TRBD2 (5 bases each). V lost 5 bases, J lost 5 bases, and 19 bases lay in between. The CDR3 is 15 amino acids. Germline CDR1 and CDR2: LNHDA and SQIVND (reference sequence). The CDR3 spells CASSFGLDGADEQYF. As DNA, the CDR3 is TGTGCCAGTAGTTTCGGGCTAGACGGGGCGGACGAGCAGTACTTC.

This clonotype was seen at least ten times. This sequence joins TRBV29-1 and TRBJ2-1; 13 bases are shared with TRBD2. From germline, CDR1 is SQVTM and CDR2 ANQGSEA. The CDR3 is 16 amino acids. The trim removed 6 bases at V and 3 bases at J, leaving 8 bases unmatched. The CDR3 loop reads CSVAGTSGIYYNEQFF. CDR3 in DNA: TGCAGCGTAGCTGGGACTAGCGGGATCTACTACAATGAGCAGTTCTTC.

The chain is built from TRBV14 and TRBJ2-7; a possible D gene is TRBD2 (6 bases). The CDR3 is 15 residues long. Germline loops: CDR1 SGHDN, CDR2 FVKESK. Trimming removed 0 bases from V and 5 bases from J, with 14 bases in between. The CDR3 here is CASSQDDRRRDEQYF. CDR3 in DNA: TGTGCCAGCAGCCAAGATGACCGGCGGAGGGACGAGCAGTACTTC.

This clonotype was counted between two and nine times. V is TRBV18 and J is TRBJ2-5, with a weak D call TRBD1 (5 bases). The germline V and J ends were trimmed by 8 bases and 4 bases, with 8 bases remaining between them. This CDR3 is 11 amino acids long. Germline V lookup: CDR1 KGHSH, CDR2 LQKENI. The CDR3 here is CASGRGETQYF. The CDR3 nucleotides are TGTGCCAGCGGTAGGGGAGAGACCCAGTACTTC.